This T cell receptor beta chain was found in a study of OX40 agonist ivuxolimab in advanced cancers. Background on the study: Of the patients, three showed partial responses, one with hepatocellular carcinoma and two with cutaneous melanoma. Study-level points and caveats: Certain nonresponders likewise exhibited a low normalized T-cell clonal expansion.

Produced via immunoSEQ multiplex PCR; TCRdb's table is partial and in-frame only. This table has fewer than 85,000 clones, around 90% appearing once. The germline V gene has CDR1 LNHDA and CDR2 SQIVND (reference sequence). Trimming removed 10 bases from V and 4 bases from J; junction bases left unmatched: 6. The CDR3 is made up of 12 amino acids. The table lists this clone with a few counts. As yet, its antigen is unknown. The chain joins TRBV19 to TRBJ2-5, with 7 bases that match TRBD1. The material was CD4+ or CD8+ T cells sorted from blood, obtained in a trial of the OX40 agonist ivuxolimab. This TCR was recovered from an adult with an advanced solid tumor such as melanoma, head and neck, liver or kidney cancer. CDR3 loop: CATRQGLETQYF. CDR3 in DNA: TGTGCCACCCGACAGGGCCTAGAGACCCAGTACTTC.